This T cell receptor (beta chain) was retrieved from a study of blood T cell repertoires in COVID-19. In the study overall: Acute and convalescent COVID-19 samples came from the United States, Italy and Spain.

Germline V CDR1 and CDR2: SGHTA, FQGTGA. This CDR3 spans 18 amino acids. The V segment lost 5 bases and the J segment 2 bases; nucleotides outside the gene matches: 13. Cohort assignment relied on participant-reported clinical history. The protocol was immunoSEQ multiplex PCR, while the TCRdb copy is restricted to in-frame clones and leaves out a portion. Among approximately 200,000 clones, just under 85% were seen once, and the ten largest hold approximately 1.4%. Sequences were obtained from PBMCs or T cells enriched from blood (not recorded which). The receptor was derived from a woman aged 35 to 49 with acute COVID-19. The chain joins TRBV7-3 to TRBJ2-2; 8 bases match TRBD1. The CDR3 loop is CASSPSLDRVANTGELFF. Here the CDR3 DNA reads TGTGCCAGCAGCCCGTCGTTGGACAGGGTGGCAAACACCGGGGAGCTGTTTTTT.